This T cell receptor (beta chain) was documented in a study of CD8 T cells in Susac syndrome. Germline-derived CDR1 and CDR2 are GTSNPN and SVGIG (reference sequence). CDR3 length: 14 residues. J gave up 5 bases and V 4 bases, and 5 bases lay outside the gene matches. Sequencing targeted TCR beta in blood CD8+ and CD4+ T cells. This clonotype has a single count. Its specificity is not known. Random hexamers primed reverse transcription of about 0.45 to 1 ug RNA. The method of amplification for TCR beta CDR3 was immunoSEQ multiplex PCR, covering 54 Vbeta and 13 Jbeta. TCRdb independently ran MiXCR on the immunoSEQ multiplex PCR reads; one entry per CDR3 protein. The sample yields some 200,000 distinct CDR3 sequences, about 95% seen once. Study results and caveats: The authors acknowledged that the study's TCR sequencing and HLA analysis involved relatively few individuals.

The TCR sequence derives from a human donor in good health. The chain combines TRBV30 with TRBJ2-3; 11 nucleotides line up with TRBD2. The sample was CD4+ T cells from PBMCs. The CDR3 nucleotides read TGTGCCTGGATTAGCGGGAGGGCCCAAGATACGCAGTATTTT. Protein product: CAWISGRAQDTQYF. Using reference TRBV30 and TRBJ2-3 for the parts outside the CDR3, the full variable domain is SQTIHQWPATLVQPVGSPLSLECTVEGTSNPNLYWYRQAAGRGLQLLFYSVGIGQISSEVPQNLSASRPQDRQFILSSKKLLLSDSGFYLCAWISGRAQDTQYFGPGTRLTVL.